These 18 T cell receptor beta chains were all obtained from the same sample, sequenced in a study of cytomegalovirus exposure and HLA in healthy donors. PCR primers comprised 60 Vbeta and 13 Jbeta primers. Clones were sequenced by immunoSEQ multiplex PCR, and TCRdb holds only the in-frame ones, with some missing. The data show about 150,000 clones, about two thirds seen once. Sequenced input: PBMCs. These receptors all stem from a man aged 35 to 55 in good health and CMV-seronegative.

This clone was picked up one time. The rearrangement links TRBV6-6 to TRBJ2-5; 8 bases are shared with TRBD1. Germline CDR1 MNHNY, CDR2 SVGAGI (reference sequence). Trimming at V came to 2 bases and at J to 4 bases, leaving 3 bases not matched to a gene. The CDR3 contains 14 residues. The CDR3 nucleotides are TGTGCCAGCAGTTACGGACAGGGAGGAGAGACCCAGTACTTC. Residues: CASSYGQGGETQYF.

This clone was recorded only once. The rearrangement links TRBV6-5 to TRBJ2-1, with 8 bases matching TRBD1. The CDR3 consists of 14 residues. Germline CDR1 is MNHEY and CDR2 is SVGAGI. V shed 7 bases and J 9 bases; nucleotides not matched to a gene: 11. The DNA for the CDR3 is TGTGCCAGCAAGAAGACAGGGGAGGAGGGTGAGCAGTTCTTC. Translation gives CASKKTGEEGEQFF.

The sample holds one count of this clone. The junction differs from germline at one of its ends, possibly a read error. The chain employs TRBV19 and TRBJ1-5; D perhaps matches TRBD1 (6 bases). CDR1 LNHDA and CDR2 SQIVND come from the germline V gene (reference sequence). CDR3 length equals 13 residues. The CDR3 DNA follows: TGTGCCACTGGCAGGGTAGGGGGTCAGCCCCAGAATTTT. Translating it yields CATGRVGGQPQNF.

This chain uses TRBV10-2 with TRBJ2-7, with TRBD1 as a possible D gene (6 bases). The V and J ends lost 6 bases and 2 bases respectively, with 11 bases between them. The germline gives CDR1 WSHSY, CDR2 SAAADI. The CDR3 is 13 residues long. CDR3 nucleotide sequence: TGCGCCAGCAGACAGGGACGCCCCTACGAGCAGTACTTC. Encoded protein: CASRQGRPYEQYF.

A word on this clone: This specimen includes other DNA sequences encoding the same CDR3. The genes are TRBV5-1 and TRBJ2-3, with 7 bases matching TRBD2. The CDR3 has 14 amino acids. V gave up 4 bases and J gave up 1 base; unmatched junction bases: 3. In germline, CDR1 is SGHRS, CDR2 YFSETQ. In DNA form, the CDR3 reads TGCGCCAGCAGCCCAACTAGCGGCACAGATACGCAGTATTTT. Amino acids: CASSPTSGTDTQYF.

The CDR3 loop is CASSLSGGVIYGYTF. CDR3 coding DNA: TGTGCCAGCAGTTTATCGGGCGGGGTTATCTATGGCTACACCTTC. The rearrangement links TRBV27 to TRBJ1-2, with D unresolved. Germline CDR1 is MNHEY and CDR2 is SMNVEV (reference sequence). This CDR3 region has 15 residues. V was pared by 0 bases and J by 4 bases, with 12 bases between.

V usage is TRBV5-1 and J usage is TRBJ1-2, with 7 bases identical to TRBD1. Germline assignment: CDR1 SGHRS and CDR2 YFSETQ. The CDR3 is 12 amino acids. The V and J ends lost 7 bases and 4 bases, in that order; junction bases with no gene match: 4. The DNA of the CDR3 is TGCGCCAGCCGACAGGGAAGCTATGGCTACACCTTC. Protein product: CASRQGSYGYTF.

This chain uses TRBV7-2 with TRBJ2-3; no clear D. CDR3 length equals 14 residues. In germline, CDR1 is SGHTA, CDR2 FQGNSA. V lost 4 bases, J lost 4 bases, and 12 bases lay in between. CDR3 nucleotide sequence: TGTGCCAGCAGCTCCCCCCCCAGCGCAGATACGCAGTATTTT. Protein product: CASSSPPSADTQYF.

This clone was picked up a small number of times. The chain joins TRBV28 to TRBJ1-1; D unresolved. This CDR3 is 14 amino acids long. V lost 5 bases and J 1 base, leaving 11 bases between the germline ends. Germline CDR1 is MDHEN and CDR2 is SYDVKM. CDR3 nucleotides: TGTGCCAGCAGTCTCCTTCCAGGGAACACTGAAGCTTTCTTT. Its translation: CASSLLPGNTEAFF.

This rearrangement joins TRBV9 to TRBJ2-4, with D possibly being TRBD1 (6 bases). V dropped 4 bases and J dropped 6 bases, with 17 bases sitting between them. Germline-derived CDR1 and CDR2 are SGDLS and YYNGEE. This CDR3 comprises 15 residues. CDR3 amino acids: CASSRDGLQGNIQYF. CDR3 coding DNA: TGTGCCAGCAGCCGGGACGGCTTACAGGGAAACATTCAGTACTTC.

The genes are TRBV7-9 and TRBJ1-2; the match to TRBD1 covers 8 bases. Trimming cost V 3 bases and J 4 bases; bases outside gene matches: 7. CDR1 SEHNR and CDR2 FQNEAQ come from the germline V gene (reference sequence). This CDR3 spans 15 amino acids. CDR3 coding DNA: TGTGCCAGCAGCTTCGGGTCAGGGGGCGTCTATGGCTACACCTTC. Its translation: CASSFGSGGVYGYTF.

On this clone itself: The junction departs from germline at one end; a sequencing error may be responsible. The gene calls are TRBV5-8 and TRBJ1-5; no clear D. Germline loops: CDR1 SGHTS, CDR2 YDEGEE. This CDR3 has 15 residues. Written as DNA, the CDR3 is TGTGCCAGCAGCCCCCGGCAACTAGCAAATCAGCCCCAGAATTTT. Amino acids: CASSPRQLANQPQNF.

The chain carries TRBV10-1 and TRBJ2-1; the match to TRBD2 covers 9 bases. The CDR3 spans 12 residues. Germline CDR1 is WNHNN and CDR2 is SYGVQD (reference sequence). V shed 5 bases and J 10 bases; nucleotides not matched to a gene: 3. CDR3 loop: CASSSTSGEQFF. CDR3 coding DNA: TGCGCCAGCAGTTCGACTAGCGGCGAGCAGTTCTTC.

The V call is TRBV9, the J call TRBJ2-1, with 11 positions matching TRBD2. Looked up from germline, CDR1 is SGDLS and CDR2 is YYNGEE. The CDR3 is 16 amino acids. The trim removed 6 bases at V and 6 bases at J, leaving 11 bases unmatched. CDR3 sequence reads: CASTSGGTGLGNEQFF. In nucleotides, the CDR3 is TGTGCCAGCACTAGCGGGGGGACCGGCTTGGGCAATGAGCAGTTCTTC.

The rearrangement links TRBV15 to TRBJ2-5, with D possibly TRBD2 on 6 matching bases. The end of the DNA fits TRBJ2-7 better, so the J call may be wrong. Per the germline V gene, CDR1 is LNHNV and CDR2 is YYDKDF (reference sequence). The CDR3 runs 17 residues. The CDR3 DNA sequence: TGTGCCACCAGCAGAGATGCCTCCGGGAAGCGGGCCTACGAGCAGTACTTC. Protein: CATSRDASGKRAYEQYF.

This clone was recorded a few times. The chain links TRBV6-1 to TRBJ2-7; D may be TRBD1 (5 bases). The germline V and J ends were trimmed by 5 bases and 4 bases, with 12 bases remaining between them. Per the germline V gene, CDR1 is MNHNS and CDR2 is SASEGT. The CDR3 extends over 13 amino acids. CDR3 nucleotide sequence: TGTGCCAGCAGTCTAGGAAGGGGTTACGAGCAGTACTTC. This encodes CASSLGRGYEQYF.

As to this clone: Other DNA sequences of this sample code for an identical CDR3. The CDR3, as DNA: TGTGCCAGCAGTTACTCCGGGACTAATGAAAAACTGTTTTTT. Translated: CASSYSGTNEKLFF. This chain links TRBV6-5 with TRBJ1-4; D call uncertain. Germline CDR1 and CDR2: MNHEY and SVGAGI. V lost 0 bases, J lost 2 bases, and 4 bases lay in between. There are 14 residues in the CDR3.

This clone has more than one count but fewer than ten. The chain employs TRBV4-2 and TRBJ2-5; TRBD2 agrees at 7 bases. CDR3 length equals 18 residues. Trimming at V came to 1 base and at J to 2 bases, leaving 13 bases not matched to a gene. Looked up from germline, CDR1 is LGHNA and CDR2 is YNFKEQ. CDR3 nucleotide sequence: TGTGCCAGCAGCCAAGGAACCCTGAGGAGCGGGGTACAAGAGACCCAGTACTTC. Encoded protein: CASSQGTLRSGVQETQYF.